This TCR beta chain was documented in a study of blood T cell repertoires in COVID-19. Turning to the study itself: COVID-19 samples from acute and convalescent phases originated in the United States, Italy and Spain. Sources were T cells, B-cell-depleted T cells, or PBMCs; the material itself was cDNA or gDNA.

This CDR3 has 13 amino acids. The germline V and J ends were trimmed by 3 bases and 2 bases, with 7 bases remaining between them. Germline loops: CDR1 LNHDA, CDR2 SQIVND (reference sequence). Original handling: Reference gene primer amplification in the assay estimated nucleated cell counts. The protocol was immunoSEQ multiplex PCR, while the TCRdb copy is restricted to in-frame clones and leaves out a portion. V, J and clone size are those of that table, while D and trimming were read from the DNA. The sample holds roughly 140,000 clones, around 85% seen once. In regard to this clone: The same CDR3 also results from other DNA sequences found in this sample.

The J gene is TRBJ1-1, the V gene TRBV19; D is unclear. Sequenced input: PBMCs or T cells enriched from blood (not recorded which). The TCR comes from a woman aged 40 to 50 who had recovered from COVID-19. The CDR3 protein is CASSMGRNTEAFF. The DNA for the CDR3 is TGTGCCAGTAGTATGGGCAGAAACACTGAAGCTTTCTTT.